This TCR beta chain was documented in a study of blood T cell repertoires in COVID-19. The overall study: The study drew acute and convalescent COVID-19 samples from the United States, Italy and Spain. T cells, B-cell-depleted T cells, or PBMCs supplied cDNA or gDNA.

This CDR3 has 14 residues. The V gene lost 1 base and the J gene lost 7 bases, with 13 bases spanning the gap. The V gene's germline CDR1 is SEHNR and CDR2 FQNEAQ (reference sequence). In the source study's methods: Quantification of nucleated cells was approximated via reference gene primer amplification. Libraries were prepared by immunoSEQ multiplex PCR; TCRdb keeps only in-frame clonotypes and omits some of them. V, J and clone size reflect that table, while D and trimming were determined from the DNA. This table holds about 190,000 clones, less than 80% found once. The rearrangement joins TRBV7-9 to TRBJ1-1, with a tentative D call TRBD1 (5 bases). Sequencing used peripheral blood. The source of this sequence is a man aged 50 or older who had recovered from COVID-19. The CDR3 nucleotides are TGTGCCAGCAGCTTAGGACAGCGTAGGAATGAAGCTTTCTTT. This gives the protein CASSLGQRRNEAFF. Complete variable domain (other parts from reference TRBV7-9 and TRBJ1-1): DTGVSQNPRHKITKRGQNVTFRCDPISEHNRLYWYRQTLGQGPEFLTYFQNEAQLEKSRLLSDRFSAERPKGSFSTLEIQRTEQGDSAMYLCASSLGQRRNEAFFGQGTRLTVV.